This T cell receptor beta chain was documented in a study of cytomegalovirus exposure and HLA in healthy donors. The CDR3 spans 15 residues. The germline V gene has CDR1 SGHAT and CDR2 FQNNGV. The V and J ends lost 5 bases and 4 bases respectively, with 17 bases between them. Primers for the PCR totalled 60 Vbeta and 13 Jbeta. Using immunoSEQ multiplex PCR, the repertoire was profiled, and TCRdb retains in-frame clones only, with some absent. The sample shows about 160,000 clones, roughly 84% of them seen only once. V usage is TRBV11-2 and J usage is TRBJ1-1, with a weak D call TRBD1 (6 bases). The source is a woman aged 18-29 years in good health and CMV-seronegative. The sample taken for sequencing was PBMCs. Here the CDR3 DNA reads TGTGCCAGCAGCAAATGGGGGGGCTTGGGCACTGAAGCTTTCTTT. Protein sequence: CASSKWGGLGTEAFF.